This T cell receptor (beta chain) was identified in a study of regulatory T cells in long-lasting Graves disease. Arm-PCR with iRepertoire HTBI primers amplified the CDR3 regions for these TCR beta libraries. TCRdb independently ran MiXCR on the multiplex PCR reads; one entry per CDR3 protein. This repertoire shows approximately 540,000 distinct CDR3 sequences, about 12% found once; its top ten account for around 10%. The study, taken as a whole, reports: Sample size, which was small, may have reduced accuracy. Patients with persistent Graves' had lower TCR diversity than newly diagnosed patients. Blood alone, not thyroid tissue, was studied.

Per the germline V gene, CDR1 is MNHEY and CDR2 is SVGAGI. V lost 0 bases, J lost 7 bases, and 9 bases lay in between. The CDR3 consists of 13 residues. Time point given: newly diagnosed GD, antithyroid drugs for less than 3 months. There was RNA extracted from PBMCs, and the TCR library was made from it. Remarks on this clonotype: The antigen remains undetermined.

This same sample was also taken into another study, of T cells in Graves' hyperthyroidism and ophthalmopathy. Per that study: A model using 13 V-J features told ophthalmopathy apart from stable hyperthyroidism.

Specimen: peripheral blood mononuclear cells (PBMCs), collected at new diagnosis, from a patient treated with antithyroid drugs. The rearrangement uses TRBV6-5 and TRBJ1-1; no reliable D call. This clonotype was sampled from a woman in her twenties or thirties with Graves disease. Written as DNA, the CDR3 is TGTGCCAGCAGTTACTCGAGCCCCCTTGAAGCTTTCTTT. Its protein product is CASSYSSPLEAFF.